The present T cell receptor beta chain was sequenced within a study of T cell responses to AZD1222 COVID-19 vaccine. This CDR3 contains 17 residues. V was clipped by 3 bases and J by 0 bases, with 15 bases between them. CDR1 ENHRY and CDR2 SYGVKD come from the germline V gene. Assay used: immunoSEQ multiplex PCR; TCRdb lists only in-frame clones, some missing. This sample has about 120,000 clones; just under 95% occur once, and the top ten carry approximately 8%. The source of this sequence is an adult in good health. Sequencing was performed on peripheral blood, taken on day 0 of AZD1222 vaccination. The J gene is TRBJ1-5, the V gene TRBV10-3; no firm D call. The DNA for the CDR3 is TGTGCCATCAGTGACCAACTAGGGCTGACTAGCAATCAGCCCCAGCATTTT. It codes for CAISDQLGLTSNQPQHF.